This entry lists 6 T cell receptor beta chains sequenced from one sample in a study of T cells in women clearing cervical HPV infection. Sequencing used immunoSEQ multiplex PCR; TCRdb keeps in-frame clones, though not all of them. The table gives about 35,000 clones; the top ten clones make up 1.5% to 2% of it. The specimen sequenced was blood buffy coat. These receptors were taken from a woman between 18 and 69 years old with a cervical HPV16 infection that either progressed to CIN3+ or cleared (not recorded which).

Comment on this clone: The read finishes 3 residues shy of the CDR3 end, and the germline J gene is used to complete it. The rearrangement links TRBV2 to TRBJ2-3; 10 bases line up with TRBD1. The CDR3 covers 15 residues. Germline V gives CDR1 SNHLY, CDR2 FYNNEI. CDR3 DNA (partial): TGTGCCAGCAGTGAGAGACAGGGGGCGCGGGAGACG. As protein: CASSERQGARET. The complete CDR3 protein is CASSERQGARETQYF.

Regarding this clone: The CDR3 goes on 3 residues after the read ends, and that part is filled in from the germline J gene. The chain couples TRBV20-1 to TRBJ2-3; 12 positions match TRBD2. The CDR3 has 16 residues. From germline, CDR1 is DFQATT and CDR2 SNEGSKA (reference sequence). J lost 2 bases, V lost 5 bases, and 8 bases had no gene match. The CDR3 bases that were read are TGCAGTGCTTACGGGACTAGCGGGCCTATCACAGATACG. It specifies CSAYGTSGPITDT. The CDR3 reads in full as CSAYGTSGPITDTQYF.

This clone is identified as medium-sized from frequency. The read falls 3 residues short of the CDR3 end, and the missing part is taken from the germline J gene. The chain has TRBV18 and TRBJ2-3; 10 bases line up with TRBD2. The CDR3 consists of 16 residues. Germline CDR1 KGHSH, CDR2 LQKENI. Trimming cost V 3 bases and J 2 bases; bases outside gene matches: 5. CDR3: CASSPRLAGNTDTQYF. The CDR3 bases that were read are TGTGCCAGCTCACCCCGACTAGCGGGTAACACAGATACG.

Details on this clone: The read finishes 3 residues shy of the CDR3 end, and the germline J gene is used to complete it. This chain joins TRBV5-5 and TRBJ2-1; 8 bases line up with TRBD1. CDR1 is SGHKS, CDR2 YYEKEE, per germline (reference sequence). The ends lost 4 bases at V and 6 bases at J; junction bases unmatched: 6. The CDR3 contains 14 residues. This CDR3 reads CASSPGQGRNEQFF. Partial CDR3 DNA: TGTGCCAGCAGCCCCGGACAGGGTCGCAATGAG.

Worth noting for this clone: The read ends 3 residues early relative to the CDR3; the germline J gene fills the gap. The chain links TRBV7-9 to TRBJ2-2; D perhaps matches TRBD2 (6 bases). Germline values: CDR1 SEHNR, CDR2 FQNEAQ (reference sequence). The CDR3 covers 14 residues. CDR3 residues: CASSSFDGGEKLFF. The CDR3 DNA, read in part, is TGTGCCAGCAGCTCTTTCGACGGCGGGGAAAAG.

Turning to this clone: The read gets to within 3 residues of the CDR3 end, and the germline J gene fills in the rest. The V and J genes are TRBV5-1 and TRBJ2-1; tentative D call: TRBD2 (7 bases). CDR3 size: 15 residues. V dropped 0 bases and J dropped 4 bases, with 11 bases sitting between them. The germline CDR1 and CDR2 sequences are SGHRS and YFSETQ. The covered CDR3 bases are TGCGCCAGCAGCTTGGACGGGGGGCGATACAATGAG. As protein: CASSLDGGRYNE. The complete CDR3 reads CASSLDGGRYNEQFF.